This paragraph covers one T cell receptor beta chain sequence. What it binds is unknown. This sample is drawn from a study of chemoradiotherapy in HPV16-positive cancers. Study results and limitations: Better recurrence-free survival went with HPV-responsive T-cell expansion in HPV16-positive patients. Non-HPV-specific T cells did not expand in tumors during treatment, whereas candidate HPV-specific clones and E7-related motifs did. The functional HPV-specific definition rests on just a couple of HPV16-positive patients.

The CDR3 loop spans 14 amino acids. CDR1 is SEHNR and CDR2 is FQNEAQ in the germline V gene (reference sequence). V lost 5 bases and J lost 6, with 17 bases in between. Samples were taken several times over chemoradiotherapy. Method: immunoSEQ multiplex PCR; TCRdb's copy keeps in-frame clones and lacks some. The sample contains roughly 4,700 clones, around 94% of which appear only once. Sample acquisition took place from a patient who underwent chemoradiotherapy. The chain combines TRBV7-9 with TRBJ2-7; possibly TRBD2 for D (6 bases). The source of this sequence is a human donor with HPV-associated anogenital cancer. CDR3 loop: CASSHQGMGGEQYF. Here the CDR3 DNA reads TGTGCCAGCAGCCACCAAGGGATGGGGGGCGAGCAGTACTTC.